A selection of T cell receptor beta chains follows, all from one sample in a study of blood T cell repertoires in COVID-19. Sequenced by immunoSEQ multiplex PCR; TCRdb stores in-frame clones only, minus some. The sample includes 85,000 to 120,000 clones, around 80% of them seen just once. Sequences were obtained from peripheral blood. These receptor sequences come from a woman aged 55-70 years with acute or convalescent COVID-19. CDR3s include the opening cysteine and the closing phenylalanine or tryptophan. Fields, in order: D gene, J gene, V gene, clone size, CDR3 protein, CDR3 DNA. A D gene is named only where the DNA matches it firmly. Clone size is not always given. Where it is, it says once, few, many or a class for expanded clones.

>NA|TRBJ1-2|TRBV10-2|NA
CASSEDTTYGYTF
TGCGCCAGCAGTGAGGACACCACATATGGCTACACCTTC
>NA|TRBJ1-2|TRBV24-1|NA
CATTWDWEGRGYTF
TGTGCCACCACATGGGACTGGGAAGGCAGGGGCTACACCTTC
>TRBD2|TRBJ2-1|TRBV7-8|NA
CASSPLAGGSPYNEQFF
TGTGCCAGCAGCCCGCTAGCGGGGGGCTCTCCGTACAATGAGCAGTTCTTC
>NA|TRBJ2-7|TRBV30|NA
CAWSPSSGLASYEQYF
TGTGCCTGGAGTCCTAGTAGCGGACTGGCCTCCTACGAGCAGTACTTC
>NA|TRBJ2-1|TRBV5-4|NA
CASSSNVRYNEQFF
TGTGCCAGCAGTTCGAACGTGCGATACAATGAGCAGTTCTTC
>NA|TRBJ2-5|TRBV19|NA
CASSIGGLVGETQYF
TGTGCCAGTAGTATAGGGGGGCTGGTGGGAGAGACCCAGTACTTC
>TRBD1|TRBJ1-2|TRBV2|NA
CASSKGQALGYTF
TGTGCCAGCAGTAAGGGACAGGCCCTCGGCTACACCTTC
>TRBD1|TRBJ2-5|TRBV2|NA
CASSGQGAQETQYF
TGTGCCAGCAGCGGACAGGGGGCGCAAGAGACCCAGTACTTC
>TRBD2|TRBJ2-7|TRBV9|NA
CASSEGLALPYEQYF
TGTGCCAGCAGCGAGGGACTAGCCTTACCCTACGAGCAGTACTTC
>TRBD2|TRBJ2-1|TRBV5-1|NA
CASSWDYIYNEQFF
TGCGCCAGCAGCTGGGACTATATCTACAATGAGCAGTTCTTC
>NA|TRBJ1-2|TRBV29-1|NA
CSTTQNRGDGGYTF
TGCAGCACCACACAAAATCGGGGGGATGGTGGCTACACCTTC
>NA|TRBJ1-4|TRBV7-9|NA
CASSLRNEKLFF
TGTGCCAGCAGCTTGAGGAATGAAAAACTGTTTTTT
>TRBD1|TRBJ1-1|TRBV5-1|NA
CASSWGQENTEAFF
TGCGCCAGCAGCTGGGGACAGGAGAACACTGAAGCTTTCTTT
>TRBD2|TRBJ2-3|TRBV7-2|NA
CASSLLAGGQADTQYF
TGTGCCAGCAGCTTACTAGCGGGGGGGCAGGCAGATACGCAGTATTTT
>NA|TRBJ2-1|TRBV9|NA
CASSAGTRGLDEQFF
TGTGCCAGCAGCGCCGGGACTAGGGGGCTTGATGAGCAGTTCTTC
>TRBD2|TRBJ2-5|TRBV5-1|NA
CASSLPGGQETQYF
TGCGCCAGCAGCTTGCCGGGGGGTCAAGAGACCCAGTACTTC
>NA|TRBJ2-7|TRBV19|NA
CASSIQGPSYEQYF
TGTGCCAGTAGTATACAGGGGCCCTCCTACGAGCAGTACTTC
>TRBD1|TRBJ1-2|TRBV6-5|NA
CASSRRQGSGYTF
TGTGCCAGCAGTAGAAGACAGGGGAGCGGCTACACCTTC
>TRBD2|TRBJ2-2|TRBV3-1/TRBV3-2|NA
CASSASGTGELFF
TGTGCCAGCTCCGCTAGCGGAACCGGGGAGCTGTTTTTT
>NA|TRBJ2-2|TRBV7-2|NA
CASSLGGPSGGELFF
TGTGCCAGCAGCTTAGGGGGGCCCTCGGGCGGGGAGCTGTTTTTT
>NA|TRBJ1-2|TRBV4-2|NA
CASSQGSLGGVGYTF
TGTGCCAGCAGCCAAGGCAGCTTAGGCGGCGTTGGCTACACCTTC
>NA|TRBJ1-1|TRBV15|NA
CATSRDARGTEAFF
TGTGCCACCAGCAGAGATGCTCGAGGGACTGAAGCTTTCTTT
>TRBD1|TRBJ1-1|TRBV18|NA
CASSPKTGEGTEAFF
TGTGCCAGCTCACCTAAGACAGGGGAGGGCACTGAAGCTTTCTTT
>NA|TRBJ1-2|TRBV29-1|NA
CSVAPGNYGYTF
TGCAGCGTTGCCCCAGGAAACTATGGCTACACCTTC
>NA|TRBJ1-2|TRBV25-1|NA
CASSEYKGYTF
TGTGCCAGCAGTGAATATAAAGGCTACACCTTC
>NA|TRBJ1-5|TRBV6-6|NA
CASTHANGGNQPQHF
TGTGCCAGCACCCACGCAAACGGGGGCAATCAGCCCCAGCATTTT
>NA|TRBJ1-6|TRBV27|few
CASSLFRDNSPLHF
TGTGCCAGCAGTTTATTCAGGGATAATTCACCCCTCCACTTT
>NA|TRBJ2-7|TRBV3-1/TRBV3-2|few
CASSPTYEVGYEQYF
TGTGCCAGCAGCCCGACTTACGAGGTGGGCTACGAGCAGTACTTC
>TRBD2|TRBJ2-1|TRBV2|NA
CASSNSGRGSEQFF
TGTGCCAGCAGTAATAGCGGGAGAGGGAGTGAGCAGTTCTTC
>NA|TRBJ2-7|TRBV9|few
CASSKQGSIPYEQYF
TGTGCCAGCAGCAAGCAGGGTTCGATCCCCTACGAGCAGTACTTC
>NA|TRBJ2-7|TRBV9|NA
CASSVIGESYEQYF
TGTGCCAGCAGCGTCATCGGGGAGTCCTACGAGCAGTACTTC
>NA|TRBJ2-3|TRBV10-1|NA
CASSGTATDTQYF
TGCGCCAGCAGTGGGACTGCCACAGATACGCAGTATTTT
>TRBD1|TRBJ2-7|TRBV5-1|once
CASSLDRGRGEQYF
TGCGCCAGCAGCTTGGACAGGGGGCGCGGTGAGCAGTACTTC
>NA|TRBJ1-2|TRBV6-6|once
CASSYGNGAYGYTF
TGTGCCAGCAGTTACGGTAACGGAGCCTATGGCTACACCTTC
>NA|TRBJ2-2|TRBV7-2|NA
CASSPWTASNTGELFF
TGTGCCAGCAGCCCCTGGACAGCTTCGAACACCGGGGAGCTGTTTTTT
>NA|TRBJ2-3|TRBV6-2/TRBV6-3|NA
CASSPGRERSTDTQYF
TGTGCCAGCAGTCCGGGAAGGGAGAGATCCACAGATACGCAGTATTTT
>NA|TRBJ1-4|TRBV6-4|NA
CASSANRDEKLFF
TGTGCCAGCAGTGCCAACAGAGACGAAAAACTGTTTTTT
>NA|TRBJ1-4|TRBV6-5|once
CASSYSGQKHEKLFF
TGTGCCAGCAGTTACTCGGGGCAGAAGCATGAAAAACTGTTTTTT
>TRBD1|TRBJ1-1|TRBV5-1|NA
CASGTGRNTEAFF
TGCGCCAGCGGGACAGGGAGGAACACTGAAGCTTTCTTT
>NA|TRBJ2-5|TRBV20-1|NA
CSALVQETQYF
TGCAGTGCTCTAGTGCAAGAGACCCAGTACTTC
>TRBD2|TRBJ2-7|TRBV18|NA
CASSPGLADSYEQYF
TGTGCCAGCTCACCGGGACTAGCGGACTCCTACGAGCAGTACTTC
>TRBD2|TRBJ2-2|TRBV10-2|NA
CASSGRTSGMNTGELFF
TGCGCCAGCAGTGGCAGGACTAGCGGGATGAACACCGGGGAGCTGTTTTTT
>NA|TRBJ2-5|TRBV7-3|NA
CASSLGHSETQYF
TGTGCCAGCAGCTTAGGGCACAGCGAGACCCAGTACTTC
>NA|TRBJ2-5|TRBV28|once
CASSLSGALETQYF
TGTGCCAGCAGTTTATCAGGGGCCCTAGAGACCCAGTACTTC
>TRBD1|TRBJ1-1|TRBV19|NA
CASTETGLRNTEAFF
TGTGCCAGTACTGAGACAGGGCTGAGGAACACTGAAGCTTTCTTT
>TRBD1|TRBJ2-7|TRBV5-1|once
CASSQTTGTGFYEQYF
TGCGCCAGCAGCCAAACCACCGGGACAGGGTTTTACGAGCAGTACTTC
>TRBD2|TRBJ2-1|TRBV9|few
CASSDSGELYNEQFF
TGTGCCAGCAGCGATAGCGGGGAGCTCTACAATGAGCAGTTCTTC
>TRBD1|TRBJ2-3|TRBV3-1/TRBV3-2|NA
CTSSPRGRDTQYF
TGTACCAGCAGCCCCAGGGGGCGGGATACGCAGTATTTT
>TRBD1|TRBJ2-7|TRBV5-1|NA
CASSSTGDEQYF
TGCGCCAGCAGCTCGACAGGGGACGAGCAGTACTTC